This T cell receptor (beta chain) came from a study of shared T cell receptors in the human thymus. After removal of 0 bases from V and 6 bases from J, the junction contained 10 bases not matched to a gene. The CDR3 is 17 residues long. Germline CDR1 reads SGHRS; CDR2 reads YFSETQ. Generated by immunoSEQ multiplex PCR, the TCRdb table keeps only in-frame clones and is missing some. The sample carries hundreds of thousands of clones, 87% recorded once. In addition, the sample was reused for a study of human thymus T cells. That investigation notes: Immunologically healthy infants in Finland undergoing congenital heart defect surgery were the donors. Thymus pieces cut out during corrective heart surgery were the tissue that was used. Apparent bias marked the V and J gene usage of thymic and blood repertoires. A high degree of thymic repertoire overlap among unrelated individuals was reported in related research.

The genes are TRBV5-1 and TRBJ2-1; 9 bases align to TRBD2. Sequences were obtained from thymocytes. This clonotype originated in a boy in the first two years of life with a congenital heart defect. CDR3 coding DNA: TGCGCCAGCAGCTTGGCCTTAAGCGGGAGGATTTGCAATGAGCAGTTCTTC. Translation gives CASSLALSGRICNEQFF.